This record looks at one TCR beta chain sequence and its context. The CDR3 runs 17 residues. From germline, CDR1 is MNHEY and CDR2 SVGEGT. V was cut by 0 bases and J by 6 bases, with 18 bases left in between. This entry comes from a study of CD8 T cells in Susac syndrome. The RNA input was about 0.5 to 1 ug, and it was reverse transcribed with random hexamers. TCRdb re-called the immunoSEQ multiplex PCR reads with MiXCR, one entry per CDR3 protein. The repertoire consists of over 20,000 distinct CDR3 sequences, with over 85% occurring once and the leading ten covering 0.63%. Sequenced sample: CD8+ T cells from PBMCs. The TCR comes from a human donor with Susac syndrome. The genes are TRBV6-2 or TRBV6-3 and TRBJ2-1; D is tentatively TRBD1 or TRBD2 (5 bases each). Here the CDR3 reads CASSYSRQTLRGNEQFF. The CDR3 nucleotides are TGTGCCAGCAGTTACTCGAGACAGACCCTGAGGGGCAATGAGCAGTTCTTC.